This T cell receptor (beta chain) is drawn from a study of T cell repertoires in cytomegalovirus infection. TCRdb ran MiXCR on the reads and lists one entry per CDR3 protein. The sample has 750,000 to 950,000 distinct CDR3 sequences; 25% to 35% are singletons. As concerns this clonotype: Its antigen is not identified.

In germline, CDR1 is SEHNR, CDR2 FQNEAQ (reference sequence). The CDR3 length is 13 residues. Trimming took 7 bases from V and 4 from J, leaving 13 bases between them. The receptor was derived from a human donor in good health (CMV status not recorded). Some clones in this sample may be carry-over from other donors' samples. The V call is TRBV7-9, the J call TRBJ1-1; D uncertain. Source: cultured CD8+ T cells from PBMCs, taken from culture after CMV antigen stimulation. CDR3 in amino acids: CASTPAVSTEAFF. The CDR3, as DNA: TGTGCCAGCACCCCCGCCGTGAGCACTGAAGCTTTCTTT. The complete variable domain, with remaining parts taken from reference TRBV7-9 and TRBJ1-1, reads DTGVSQNPRHKITKRGQNVTFRCDPISEHNRLYWYRQTLGQGPEFLTYFQNEAQLEKSRLLSDRFSAERPKGSFSTLEIQRTEQGDSAMYLCASTPAVSTEAFFGQGTRLTVV.